This T cell receptor beta chain was found in a study of blood T cell repertoires in COVID-19. Study summary: The study drew acute and convalescent COVID-19 samples from the United States, Italy and Spain. Nucleic acid was either cDNA or gDNA, and it came from T cells, B-cell-depleted T cells, or PBMCs.

As to this clone: The junction shows a germline mismatch at one end, possibly a read error. Other DNA sequences in this specimen translate into the identical CDR3.

Original processing notes: Estimates of nucleated cell counts were drawn from the amplification of reference gene primers. Using immunoSEQ multiplex PCR, the repertoire was profiled, and TCRdb retains in-frame clones only, with some absent. V and J calls and clone size are given by that table; D and trimming were obtained from the DNA. The top ten hold about 4% of the sample, which has hundreds of thousands of clones, 65% to 80% seen once. CDR1 LNHDA and CDR2 SQIVND come from the germline V gene (reference sequence). The CDR3 spans 13 residues. The source is a woman aged 40 to 50 with active or convalescent COVID-19. V gene TRBV19 combines with J gene TRBJ1-1; D may be TRBD1 (6 bases). The sequencing sample was made of peripheral blood. The CDR3 DNA sequence: TGTGCCAGTAGTATGTCCCGGGACACCGAAGCTTTCTTT. It specifies CASSMSRDTEAFF.